The source of this T cell receptor (beta chain) is a study of cytomegalovirus exposure and HLA in healthy donors. Study at large: Drawn from HLA-typed donors, some 80 million unique TCRs were held in an early data release. Of a few hundred genotyped donors, approximately 80% clustered with self-reported Caucasian donors. Study findings and constraints: Associated with cytomegalovirus, according to the listing, were around 160 TCR beta chains.

This CDR3 comprises 15 residues. Germline CDR1 and CDR2: SGHTA and FQGNSA. J lost 2 bases, V lost 5 bases, and 6 bases had no gene match. PCR amplification relied on 60 Vbeta primers (plus 13 Jbeta primers). Under the authors' procedure: In a later analysis, about 11 million of some 80 million unique beta chains occurred in at least two donors. Produced via immunoSEQ multiplex PCR; TCRdb's table is partial and in-frame only. The V and J calls and clone size come from that table; D and trimming were worked out from the DNA. Among 100,000 to 150,000 clones listed, 65% to 75% were seen once. Turning to this clone: Its antigen remains unidentified.

This chain uses TRBV7-2 with TRBJ1-2; 9 bases map to TRBD1. Sequenced input: PBMCs. The source of this sequence is a woman aged 45-65 years in good health and CMV-seropositive. The CDR3 spells CASSLGQGRNYGYTF. In DNA, the CDR3 is TGTGCCAGCAGCCTTGGACAGGGGAGAAACTATGGCTACACCTTC.